This entry describes one T cell receptor (beta chain). Its antigen is unidentified. A multiplex PCR was run with 60 Vbeta primers and 13 Jbeta primers. Generated by immunoSEQ multiplex PCR, the TCRdb table keeps only in-frame clones and is missing some. The sample consists of some 150,000 clones, 70% to 80% of them appearing once. The sample belongs to a study of cytomegalovirus exposure and HLA in healthy donors. Study as a whole: When fewer than 500 donors were genotyped, 80% to 90% of them were found to fall in the Caucasian-associated ancestry cluster.

General study findings and limits: Most TCR sequences proved rare, with some public TCRs found in many donors.

Sequencing was performed on PBMCs. This receptor was obtained from a woman aged 45-59 years in good health and CMV-seronegative.

Written as DNA, the CDR3 is TGTGCCAGCAGCTTCGGGGTGGACACCGGGGAGCTGTTTTTT. This gives the protein CASSFGVDTGELFF. The chain has TRBV7-6 and TRBJ2-2; possibly TRBD2 for D (5 bases). Germline V gene sequence: CDR1 SGHVS, CDR2 FNYEAQ. This CDR3 is 14 amino acids long. V gave up 3 bases and J gave up 3 bases, with 8 bases separating them.